The next 6 T cell receptor beta chains were all read from a single sample in a study of cytomegalovirus exposure and HLA in healthy donors. Primers for the PCR totalled 60 Vbeta and 13 Jbeta. Some clones are missing from TCRdb's copy, which holds only in-frame ones; the method was immunoSEQ multiplex PCR. Of about 160,000 clones in the sample, under 90% are singletons; the top ten hold 4% to 5.5%. The sequenced material came from PBMCs. The receptor source for this set is a man aged 25 to 40 in good health and CMV-seronegative.

V is TRBV5-1 and J is TRBJ1-6; 7 bases fit TRBD1. Per germline, CDR1 SGHRS and CDR2 YFSETQ. The CDR3 covers 15 residues. V lost 4 bases to trimming and J lost 6 bases; unmatched junction nucleotides: 7. The CDR3 bases are TGCGCCAGCAGCGCTACGGGACAGATTAATTCACCCCTCCACTTT. This codes for CASSATGQINSPLHF.

The genes are TRBV4-3 and TRBJ1-5; D gene unclear. Trimming cost V 2 bases and J 6 bases, with 14 bases left between them. This CDR3 has 15 residues. Germline V CDR1 and CDR2: LGHNA, YSLEER. The CDR3 bases are TGCGCCAGCAGCCAATCAGACTACGAAGGTCAGCCCCAGCATTTT. Translating it yields CASSQSDYEGQPQHF.

The chain couples TRBV29-1 to TRBJ2-1, with TRBD1 matching 7 bases. Germline CDR1 reads SQVTM; CDR2 reads ANQGSEA. V lost 3 bases, J lost 4 bases, and 6 bases stayed unmatched. The CDR3 is made up of 14 amino acids. The CDR3 DNA reads as TGCAGCGTTGACCCGGGACAGACTTACAATGAGCAGTTCTTC. It yields the protein CSVDPGQTYNEQFF.

This chain joins TRBV14 and TRBJ2-3; 11 nucleotides align to TRBD2. The germline V gene has CDR1 SGHDN and CDR2 FVKESK. The CDR3 has 17 amino acids. Trimming took 4 bases from V and 0 from J; bases not matched to a gene: 6. CDR3 protein: CASSPLSGGASTDTQYF. The CDR3 DNA reads as TGTGCCAGCAGCCCCCTTAGCGGGGGGGCTAGCACAGATACGCAGTATTTT.

V gene TRBV11-3 combines with J gene TRBJ2-5; D may be TRBD2 (6 bases). The CDR3 contains 13 residues. Per the germline V gene, CDR1 is SGHNT and CDR2 is YENEEA. The germline V and J ends were trimmed by 1 base and 4 bases, with 7 bases remaining between them. CDR3 sequence reads: CASSLVGGETQYF. In DNA, the CDR3 is TGTGCCAGCAGCTTAGTCGGGGGAGAGACCCAGTACTTC.

The chain employs TRBV9 and TRBJ2-1, with TRBD2 matching 7 bases. The CDR3 sequence is 19 residues long. The junction had 12 bases not matched to a gene; V was cut back by 0 bases and J by 0 bases. CDR1 SGDLS and CDR2 YYNGEE come from the germline V gene. The CDR3 spells CASSVAPSGGSGSYNEQFF. The CDR3 DNA reads as TGTGCCAGCAGCGTAGCTCCTTCCGGCGGGAGTGGCTCCTACAATGAGCAGTTCTTC.